One and the same sample provided the 10 T cell receptor beta chains below, sequenced in a study of blood T cell repertoires in COVID-19. Clones were read by immunoSEQ multiplex PCR, and TCRdb kept only the in-frame ones, dropping some. Of about 300,000 clones listed, about 88% are singletons. Sequences were obtained from peripheral blood. Source of these receptors: a man between 65 and 85 years old with acute or convalescent COVID-19.

V and J are TRBV9 and TRBJ1-2; D is ambiguous. The CDR3 runs to 17 residues. Germline V gene lookup returns CDR1 SGDLS and CDR2 YYNGEE. V dropped 4 bases and J dropped 8 bases, with 27 bases sitting between them. Here the CDR3 reads CASSPGGQHPGYVGYTF. The CDR3 DNA sequence: TGTGCCAGCAGCCCCGGCGGGCAGCATCCGGGGTATGTGGGCTACACCTTC.

This clone was seen just once. The chain recombines TRBV4-3 with TRBJ2-1, with D unclear. Germline V gene data show CDR1 as LGHNA and CDR2 as YSLEER. Trimming cost V 0 bases and J 5 bases, with 5 bases left between them. The CDR3 extends over 13 amino acids. CDR3 DNA sequence: TGCGCCAGCAGCCAAGATTTTAACAATGAGCAGTTCTTC. This translates into CASSQDFNNEQFF.

DNA of the CDR3: TGTGCCAGCAGCCAACACACGCCTGAGACCCAGTACTTC. It specifies CASSQHTPETQYF. The chain has TRBV3-1 (or the pseudogene TRBV3-2) and TRBJ2-5; no reliable D call. CDR1 and CDR2 from the germline V gene are LGHDT and YNNKEL (reference sequence). The CDR3 runs to 13 residues. The V end lost 2 bases, the J end lost 5 bases, and 9 bases lay between the germline ends.

The rearrangement uses TRBV2 and TRBJ1-5, with 8 bases aligning to TRBD1. The length of the CDR3 is 15 residues. Germline assignment: CDR1 SNHLY and CDR2 FYNNEI. J gave up 2 bases and V 8 bases, and 8 bases lay outside the gene matches. CDR3 region: CASGAQTGGNQPQHF. Here the CDR3 DNA reads TGTGCCAGCGGGGCCCAGACAGGGGGCAATCAGCCCCAGCATTTT.

The chain is built from TRBV7-8 and TRBJ1-2; D unresolved. Germline CDR1 and CDR2: SGHVS and FQNEAQ. Trimming removed 5 bases at V and 8 bases at J, with 18 bases between. This CDR3 is built from 14 residues. The CDR3 protein is CASSPPLVHGGYTF. CDR3 bases: TGTGCCAGCAGCCCCCCCCTGGTCCACGGGGGCTACACCTTC.

The chain carries TRBV2 and TRBJ2-1; the match to TRBD2 covers 7 bases. The CDR3 loop spans 14 amino acids. Looked up from germline, CDR1 is SNHLY and CDR2 is FYNNEI. V gave up 3 bases and J gave up 7 bases; unmatched junction bases: 6. CDR3 sequence reads: CASSENLAANEQFF. CDR3 nucleotide sequence: TGTGCCAGCAGTGAGAATCTAGCGGCAAATGAGCAGTTCTTC. Using reference TRBV2 and TRBJ2-1 for the parts outside the CDR3, the full variable domain is EPEVTQTPSHQVTQMGQEVILRCVPISNHLYFYWYRQILGQKVEFLVSFYNNEISEKSEIFDDQFSVERPDGSNFTLKIRSTKLEDSAMYFCASSENLAANEQFFGPGTRLTVL.

The rearrangement joins TRBV3-1 (or the pseudogene TRBV3-2) to TRBJ2-7; 10 bases are a match to TRBD2. This CDR3 is built from 14 residues. The V gene end was trimmed by 2 bases and the J gene end by 4 bases; junction bases not matched to a gene: 2. Germline V gene sequence: CDR1 LGHDT, CDR2 YNNKEL (reference sequence). CDR3 sequence: CASSQLAGAYEQYF. The CDR3 DNA reads as TGTGCCAGCAGCCAACTAGCGGGAGCGTACGAGCAGTACTTC.

J is TRBJ1-1 and V is TRBV19; 9 positions match TRBD1. J gave up 5 bases and V 4 bases, and 11 bases lay outside the gene matches. This CDR3 contains 16 residues. Germline CDR1 and CDR2: LNHDA and SQIVND (reference sequence). The CDR3 loop reads CASSSRDRVLWTEAFF. The CDR3 DNA reads TGTGCCAGTAGTAGCCGGGACAGGGTTTTATGGACTGAAGCTTTCTTT.

J is TRBJ2-1 and V is TRBV3-1 (or the pseudogene TRBV3-2); TRBD2 aligns across 9 bases. The germline CDR1 and CDR2 sequences are LGHDT and YNNKEL (reference sequence). The CDR3 extends over 16 amino acids. The trim removed 0 bases at V and 6 bases at J, leaving 6 bases unmatched. CDR3: CASSQDRLAGRNEQFF. CDR3 DNA sequence: TGTGCCAGCAGCCAAGACCGGCTAGCGGGGCGCAATGAGCAGTTCTTC.

The chain employs TRBV4-3 and TRBJ1-4; TRBD1 matches 9 bases. The germline V gene encodes CDR1 LGHNA and CDR2 YSLEER. V shed 3 bases and J 7 bases; nucleotides not matched to a gene: 9. The CDR3 has 16 amino acids. The chain's CDR3 is CASSQSPGQGGEKLFF. The CDR3, as DNA: TGCGCCAGCAGCCAGTCACCGGGACAGGGTGGTGAAAAACTGTTTTTT.